The next 10 T cell receptor beta chains were all read from a single sample in a study of a mutant IDH1 vaccine in newly diagnosed glioma listed by TCRdb under 2021. The time point label on this specimen signifies: baseline, week 1 (first vaccination visit). The treatment or condition label for this specimen denotes: pre-vaccination baseline after standard-of-care therapy. Libraries were constructed by the immunoSEQ multiplex PCR assay. This immuneACCESS table, as held by TCRdb, lists in-frame sequences with V and J called but not all clones. Of the missing ones, under half trace to an unresolved V gene in checked studies; the others have no known cause. This sample has tens of thousands of clones in its table, and about four fifths of those were observed once. Around 8.5% of the sample lies in the top ten. Sequenced material: PBMCs, taken from a glioma patient treated with radiotherapy, temozolomide or both. These receptors originate from a man between 50 and 59 years old with glioma.

This clone has a single count. The chain links TRBV5-6 to TRBJ1-5; D may be TRBD1 (5 bases). Trimming took 4 bases from V and 2 from J, leaving 16 bases between them. Germline V gene data show CDR1 as SGHDT and CDR2 as YYEEEE. The CDR3 is made up of 16 amino acids. In nucleotides, the CDR3 is TGTGCCAGCAGCCGATTTGACAGAATGGGCAATCAGCCCCAGCATTTT. It specifies CASSRFDRMGNQPQHF.

Only a few counts were recorded for this clone. V and J are TRBV10-3 and TRBJ1-2; 7 nucleotides line up with TRBD1. V was pared by 10 bases and J by 2 bases, with 4 bases of the junction left unmatched. The germline V gene has CDR1 ENHRY and CDR2 SYGVKD. This CDR3 spans 12 amino acids. The chain's CDR3 is CATETGNYGYTF. CDR3 DNA sequence: TGTGCCACCGAGACAGGGAACTATGGCTACACCTTC.

The rearrangement uses TRBV7-3 and TRBJ2-7; 10 positions match TRBD2. V gave up 3 bases and J gave up 2 bases; unmatched junction bases: 4. Germline V gene lookup returns CDR1 SGHTA and CDR2 FQGTGA. The CDR3 is 15 residues long. In DNA, the CDR3 is TGTGCCAGCAGCTTTAGCGGGGGGCCTGCCTACGAGCAGTACTTC. This codes for CASSFSGGPAYEQYF. Looking up the rest from reference TRBV7-3 and TRBJ2-7 gives the full variable domain: GAGVSQTPSNKVTEKGKYVELRCDPISGHTALYWYRQSLGQGPEFLIYFQGTGAADDSGLPNDRFFAVRPEGSVSTLKIQRTERGDSAVYLCASSFSGGPAYEQYFGPGTRLTVT.

The rearrangement joins TRBV28 to TRBJ1-2; TRBD1 aligns across 8 bases. This CDR3 region has 16 residues. CDR1 and CDR2 from the germline V gene are MDHEN and SYDVKM. V lost 6 bases, J lost 2 bases, and 11 bases stayed unmatched. The CDR3 region is CASRAGTGSENYGYTF. DNA for the CDR3: TGTGCCAGCAGAGCCGGGACAGGTAGTGAGAACTATGGCTACACCTTC.

The chain links TRBV19 to TRBJ2-3, with 15 bases matching TRBD2. The length of the CDR3 is 17 residues. J lost 3 bases, V lost 7 bases, and 8 bases had no gene match. Germline loops: CDR1 LNHDA, CDR2 SQIVND (reference sequence). The CDR3, as DNA: TGTGCCAGTACCCGGAAGGGACTAGCGGGGGGTACAGATACGCAGTATTTT. Translating it yields CASTRKGLAGGTDTQYF.

The rearrangement uses TRBV27 and TRBJ1-5; D gene ambiguous. V lost 5 bases and J 2 bases, leaving 7 bases between the germline ends. Germline V lookup: CDR1 MNHEY, CDR2 SMNVEV (reference sequence). The CDR3 is 13 residues long. The CDR3 DNA reads TGTGCCAGCAGTCAGTTAGGCAATCAGCCCCAGCATTTT. It encodes CASSQLGNQPQHF.

This chain connects TRBV6-6 to TRBJ2-5; D remains unclear. This CDR3 region has 14 residues. The ends were cut back, 2 bases at V and 4 bases at J, with 11 bases in the middle. The germline V gene encodes CDR1 MNHNY and CDR2 SVGAGI (reference sequence). Here the CDR3 DNA reads TGTGCCAGCAGTTACCCCGAAAGAGGAGAGACCCAGTACTTC. Protein product: CASSYPERGETQYF.

The J gene is TRBJ2-2, the V gene TRBV5-1, with 8 bases identical to TRBD1. V lost 4 bases to trimming and J lost 6 bases; unmatched junction nucleotides: 5. The V gene's germline CDR1 is SGHRS and CDR2 YFSETQ. The CDR3 contains 14 residues. The CDR3 DNA reads as TGCGCCAGCAGCGGACAGGGACACCCCGGGGAGCTGTTTTTT. This translates into CASSGQGHPGELFF.

The V and J genes are TRBV2 and TRBJ1-4, with D possibly matching TRBD1 (6 bases). This CDR3 has 14 amino acids. Trimming pared 7 bases from V and 8 bases from J, leaving 17 bases between. Germline V gene lookup returns CDR1 SNHLY and CDR2 FYNNEI. CDR3 nucleotides: TGTGCCAGCAATCGCGACGGGGGCAGAGAAAAACTGTTTTTT. It specifies CASNRDGGREKLFF. The entire variable domain, with the rest obtained from reference TRBV2 and TRBJ1-4, is as follows: EPEVTQTPSHQVTQMGQEVILRCVPISNHLYFYWYRQILGQKVEFLVSFYNNEISEKSEIFDDQFSVERPDGSNFTLKIRSTKLEDSAMYFCASNRDGGREKLFFGSGTQLSVL.

The chain has TRBV4-1 and TRBJ2-5, with 9 bases fitting TRBD2. The CDR3 contains 16 residues. V shed 0 bases, J shed 2 bases, and the junction held 4 bases outside the gene matches. Germline assignment: CDR1 MGHRA and CDR2 YSYEKL. For the CDR3, the DNA is TGCGCCAGCAGCCAAGAGGGACTAGCAATACAAGAGACCCAGTACTTC. It translates to CASSQEGLAIQETQYF.